This T cell receptor beta chain appears in the sequencing data of a study of blood T cell repertoires in COVID-19. Whole-study context: Specimens from acute and convalescent COVID-19 originated in the United States, Italy and Spain. The cDNA or gDNA used as material had been derived from T cells, B-cell-depleted T cells, or PBMCs.

Original processing notes: Reference gene primer amplification in the assay estimated nucleated cell counts. Clones were read by immunoSEQ multiplex PCR, and TCRdb kept only the in-frame ones, dropping some. That table is the source of V, J and clone size, and D and trimming were worked out from the DNA. The sample yields 200,000 to 250,000 clones, around 90% seen once. This CDR3 spans 15 amino acids. V shed 0 bases and J shed 3 bases, with 10 bases lying between them. CDR1 is LGHNA, CDR2 YSLEER, per germline. The rearrangement uses TRBV4-3 and TRBJ2-3; D remains ambiguous. Source material: peripheral blood. The clonotype was recovered from a man aged 60-69 years who had recovered from COVID-19. The CDR3 region has the DNA TGCGCCAGCAGCCAAGATCCCACGAGGACAGATACGCAGTATTTT. Encoded protein: CASSQDPTRTDTQYF.